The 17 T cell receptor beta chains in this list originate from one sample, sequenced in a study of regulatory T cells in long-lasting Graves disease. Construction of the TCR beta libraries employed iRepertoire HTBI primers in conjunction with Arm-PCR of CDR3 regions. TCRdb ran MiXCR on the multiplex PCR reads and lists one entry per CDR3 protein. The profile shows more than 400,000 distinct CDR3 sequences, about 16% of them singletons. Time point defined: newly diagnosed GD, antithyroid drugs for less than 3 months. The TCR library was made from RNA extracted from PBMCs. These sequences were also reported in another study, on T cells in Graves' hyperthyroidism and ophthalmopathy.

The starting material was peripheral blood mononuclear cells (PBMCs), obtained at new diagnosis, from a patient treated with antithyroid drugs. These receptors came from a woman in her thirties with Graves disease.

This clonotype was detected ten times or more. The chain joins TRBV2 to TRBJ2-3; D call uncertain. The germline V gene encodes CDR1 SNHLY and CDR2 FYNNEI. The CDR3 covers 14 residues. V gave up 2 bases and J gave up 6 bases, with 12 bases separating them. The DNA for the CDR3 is TGTGCCAGCAGTGAACTGACTCCGGAGGATACGCAGTATTTT. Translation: CASSELTPEDTQYF.

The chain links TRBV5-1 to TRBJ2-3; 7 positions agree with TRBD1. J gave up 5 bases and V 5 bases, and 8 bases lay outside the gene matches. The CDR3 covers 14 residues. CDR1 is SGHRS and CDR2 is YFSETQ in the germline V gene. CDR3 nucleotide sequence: TGCGCCAGCAGACTCGGACAGGCCCGAGATACGCAGTATTTT. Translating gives CASRLGQARDTQYF.

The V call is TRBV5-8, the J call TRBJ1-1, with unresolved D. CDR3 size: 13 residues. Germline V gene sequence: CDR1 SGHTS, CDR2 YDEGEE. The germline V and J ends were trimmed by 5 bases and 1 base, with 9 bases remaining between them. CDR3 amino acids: CASSPGPNTEAFF. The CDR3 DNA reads TGTGCCAGCAGTCCAGGACCGAACACTGAAGCTTTCTTT.

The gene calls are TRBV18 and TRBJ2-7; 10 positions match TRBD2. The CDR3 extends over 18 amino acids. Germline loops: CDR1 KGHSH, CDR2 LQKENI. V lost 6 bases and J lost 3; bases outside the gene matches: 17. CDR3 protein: CASSEGQQRGLADYEQYF. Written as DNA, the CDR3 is TGTGCCAGCTCGGAAGGACAGCAGAGAGGACTAGCGGACTACGAGCAGTACTTC.

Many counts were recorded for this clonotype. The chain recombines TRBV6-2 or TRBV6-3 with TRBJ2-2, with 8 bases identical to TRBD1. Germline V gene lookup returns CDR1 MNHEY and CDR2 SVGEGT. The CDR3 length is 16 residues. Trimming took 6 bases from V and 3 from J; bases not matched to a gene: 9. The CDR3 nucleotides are TGTGCCAGCAGGGGTCTCGAGACAGGGGACACCGGGGAGCTGTTTTTT. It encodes CASRGLETGDTGELFF.

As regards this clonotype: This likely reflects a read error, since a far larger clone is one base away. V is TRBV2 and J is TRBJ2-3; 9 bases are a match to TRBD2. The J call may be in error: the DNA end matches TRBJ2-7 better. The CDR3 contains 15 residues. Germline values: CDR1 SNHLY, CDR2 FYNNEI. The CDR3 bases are TGTGCCAGCAGTGACGGGCGGGAGGGGGGCAATGAGCAGTACTTC. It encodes CASSDGREGGNEQYF.

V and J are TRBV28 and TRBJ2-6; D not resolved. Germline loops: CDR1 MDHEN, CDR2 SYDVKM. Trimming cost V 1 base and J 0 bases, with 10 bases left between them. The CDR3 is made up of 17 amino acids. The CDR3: CASSLFVQNSGANVLTF. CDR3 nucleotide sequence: TGTGCCAGCAGTTTATTTGTTCAGAACTCTGGGGCCAACGTCCTGACTTTC.

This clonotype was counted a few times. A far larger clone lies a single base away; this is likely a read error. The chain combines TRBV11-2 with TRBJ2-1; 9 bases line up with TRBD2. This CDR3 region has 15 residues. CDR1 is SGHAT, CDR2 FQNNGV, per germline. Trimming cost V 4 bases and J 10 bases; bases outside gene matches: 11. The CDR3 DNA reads TGTGCCAGCAGCTCCGCTAGCGGGAAGTCCTACGAGCAGTTCTTC. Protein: CASSSASGKSYEQFF.

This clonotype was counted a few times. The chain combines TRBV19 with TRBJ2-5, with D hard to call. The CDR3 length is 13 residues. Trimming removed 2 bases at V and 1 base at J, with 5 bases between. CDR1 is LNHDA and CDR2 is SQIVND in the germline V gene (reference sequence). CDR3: CASSINSQETQYF. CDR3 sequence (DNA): TGTGCCAGTAGTATAAATAGCCAAGAGACCCAGTACTTC.

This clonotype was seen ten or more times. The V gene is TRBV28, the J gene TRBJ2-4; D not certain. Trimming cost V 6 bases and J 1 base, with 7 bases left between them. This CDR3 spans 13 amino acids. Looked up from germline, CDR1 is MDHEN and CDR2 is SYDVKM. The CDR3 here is CASRGRAKNIQYF. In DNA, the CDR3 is TGTGCCAGCAGAGGACGGGCCAAAAACATTCAGTACTTC.

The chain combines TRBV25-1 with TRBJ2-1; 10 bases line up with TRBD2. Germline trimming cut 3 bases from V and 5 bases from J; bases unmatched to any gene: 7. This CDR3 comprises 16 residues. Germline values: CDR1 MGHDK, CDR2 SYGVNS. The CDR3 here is CASSDPSGRVDNEQFF. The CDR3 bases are TGTGCCAGCAGTGACCCGAGCGGGAGGGTTGACAATGAGCAGTTCTTC.

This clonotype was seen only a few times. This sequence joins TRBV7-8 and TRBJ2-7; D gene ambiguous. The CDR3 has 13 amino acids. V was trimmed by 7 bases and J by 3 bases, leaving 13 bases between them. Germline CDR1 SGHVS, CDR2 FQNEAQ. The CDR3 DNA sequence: TGTGCCAGCACCCACTCCTTTGACTACGAGCAGTACTTC. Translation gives CASTHSFDYEQYF.

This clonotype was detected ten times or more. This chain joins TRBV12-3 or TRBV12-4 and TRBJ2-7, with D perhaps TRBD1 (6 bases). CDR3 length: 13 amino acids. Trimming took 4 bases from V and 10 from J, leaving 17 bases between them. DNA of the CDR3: TGTGCCAGCAGTTCTCTTGACAGGCCCATCCAGTACTTC. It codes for CASSSLDRPIQYF.

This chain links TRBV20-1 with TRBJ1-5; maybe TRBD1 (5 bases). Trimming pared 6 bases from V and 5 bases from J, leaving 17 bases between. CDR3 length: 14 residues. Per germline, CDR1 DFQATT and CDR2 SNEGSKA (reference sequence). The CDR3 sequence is CSATGGTSDQPQHF. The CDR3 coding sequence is TGCAGTGCAACAGGAGGGACCTCGGATCAGCCCCAGCATTTT.

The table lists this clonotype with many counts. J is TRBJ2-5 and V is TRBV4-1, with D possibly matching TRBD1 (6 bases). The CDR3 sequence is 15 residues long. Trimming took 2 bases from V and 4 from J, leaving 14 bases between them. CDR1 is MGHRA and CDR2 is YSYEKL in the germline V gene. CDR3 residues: CASSQKTGLGETQYF. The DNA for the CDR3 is TGCGCCAGCAGCCAAAAGACAGGACTCGGAGAGACCCAGTACTTC.

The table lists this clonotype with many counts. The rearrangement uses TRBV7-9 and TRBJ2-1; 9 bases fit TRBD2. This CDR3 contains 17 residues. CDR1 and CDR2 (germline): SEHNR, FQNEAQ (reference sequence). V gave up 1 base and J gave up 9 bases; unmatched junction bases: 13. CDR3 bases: TGTGCCAGCAGCTTAGATAGGACTAGCGTTTCTACGGGTGAGCAGTTCTTC. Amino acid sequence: CASSLDRTSVSTGEQFF.

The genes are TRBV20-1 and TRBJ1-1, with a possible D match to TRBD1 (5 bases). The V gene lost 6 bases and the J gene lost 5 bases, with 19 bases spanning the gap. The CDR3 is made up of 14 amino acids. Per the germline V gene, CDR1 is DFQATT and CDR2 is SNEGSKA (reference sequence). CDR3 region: CSAERTTGGTEAFF. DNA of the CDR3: TGCAGTGCCGAGAGGACGACCGGGGGAACTGAAGCTTTCTTT.